What follows are 4 T cell receptor beta chains derived from one specimen sequenced in a study of cytomegalovirus exposure and HLA in healthy donors. It was with 60 Vbeta and 13 Jbeta primers that the PCR ran. Using immunoSEQ multiplex PCR, the repertoire was profiled, and TCRdb retains in-frame clones only, with some absent. The data contain approximately 200,000 clones, about four fifths of them seen just once; the ten biggest clones take up 4.5% to 7.5%. Sequenced material: PBMCs. The source is a woman in her thirties in good health and CMV-seropositive.

The CDR3: CASSSGNTGELFF. CDR3 bases: TGTGCCAGCAGCTCAGGGAACACCGGGGAGCTGTTTTTT. The chain couples TRBV5-4 to TRBJ2-2; unclear D gene. V was shortened by 3 bases and J by 1 base, with 4 bases between the two germline ends. The CDR3 consists of 13 residues. Germline V gene data show CDR1 as SGHNT and CDR2 as YYREEE (reference sequence).

This clone was seen just once. The chain uses TRBV27 and TRBJ1-6; D is ambiguous. Trimming took 5 bases from V and 11 from J, leaving 16 bases between them. The germline V gene has CDR1 MNHEY and CDR2 SMNVEV (reference sequence). CDR3 length: 14 amino acids. This CDR3 is CASSPGEGWTPLHF. In DNA form, the CDR3 reads TGTGCCAGCAGTCCCGGGGAGGGCTGGACACCCCTCCACTTT.

The chain couples TRBV5-1 to TRBJ2-7, with D tentatively TRBD1 (5 bases). The V gene lost 4 bases and the J gene lost 0 bases, with 14 bases spanning the gap. This CDR3 comprises 15 residues. Germline values: CDR1 SGHRS, CDR2 YFSETQ. The CDR3: CASSRATGSSYEQYF. The DNA for the CDR3 is TGCGCCAGCAGCCGGGCCACAGGTAGCTCCTACGAGCAGTACTTC.

CDR3 bases: TGTGCCAGCAGTTCTCGCGGGAGGGCCGTAGAGACCCAGTACTTC. This translates into CASSSRGRAVETQYF. The chain recombines TRBV28 with TRBJ2-5, with 9 bases aligning to TRBD2. In germline, CDR1 is MDHEN, CDR2 SYDVKM. This CDR3 is built from 15 residues. The junction had 7 bases not matched to a gene; V was cut back by 4 bases and J by 4 bases.